The entry below describes one TCR beta chain. This clonotype was picked up many times. Its binding antigen is unknown. Per-nucleotide qualities are absent, and no much larger clonotype sits a single base away. This sample is drawn from a study of naive and memory T cell subsets (TCRdb year 2017). The study in broad terms: The study applied an open-source, UMI-based TCR alpha and beta sequencing pipeline to sorted naive and memory peripheral blood T cell subsets. Complete agreement was observed between the functional CMV T cell responses and the IgG serology results. RNA was DNase-treated and reverse transcribed with TCR constant-region primers, mostly using SuperScript III. Overall results and qualifications from the work: Clonotypes were defined as single alpha or beta chain sequences, not paired alpha/beta receptors. RNA-based TCR counts may be affected by expression changes linked to T cell activation and differentiation. Gini index rose and Shannon and inverse Simpson diversity fell from naive through CM, EM and EMRA in both CD4 and CD8 cells. After error correction, only a single occurrence was seen for over 95% of naive TCR sequences, so much steeper abundance distributions were produced than in memory subsets. A few larger clonotypes were present in naive repertoires, especially CD8 naive repertoires, and these clonotypes were possibly memory cells re-expressing CD45RA. The repertoire findings for the naive and memory subsets could not be validated against a ground truth because none was available. A power law was followed by TCR abundance, with an exponent that differed between naive and memory subsets but was consistent across the three individuals.

Inclusive of the bounding cysteine and phenylalanine, the CDR3 is 17 residues long. Only the CDR3 DNA is retained, 51 bases long and in frame from the first base. Between the V and J ends, shortened by 1 base and 8 bases respectively, the junction contains 21 bases. The germline V gene gives CDR1 as SGHVS and CDR2 as FQNEAQ. From the second PCR step onward, the TCR alpha chain libraries and the TCR beta chain libraries were amplified separately. The CMV status of each donor was determined by measuring IFNgamma production from CD4+ T cells after fresh PBMCs had been stimulated overnight with CMV viral lysate. CD4 T cells were positively selected using Miltenyi beads, after which CD8 T cells were positively selected from the CD4-negative fraction. Cells were stained for CD3, CD4, CD8, CD45RA, CD27 and a live/dead dye and were sorted on a BD Aria II into four subsets based on CD45RA and CD27. Blood came from three healthy volunteers, each fractionated into CD4 and CD8 T cells and then into four differentiation subsets. Approximately 120 ml of peripheral blood was collected from each donor, and PBMC were isolated by Ficoll-Paque PLUS density-gradient centrifugation. After sorting, cells were lysed in RLT buffer, RNA was extracted using a Qiagen RNeasy kit, and the extracted RNA was stored at -80 degrees C.

Library construction relied on UMI-ligation and nested PCR. The beta constant-region primer consisted of an equimolar mixture of two oligonucleotides that together covered TRBC1 and TRBC2. A single-stranded oligonucleotide containing the SP2 primer and a 12-nucleotide UMI was joined to the 3' end of the cDNA by T4 RNA ligase 1. Four rounds of PCR were used to amplify ligated cDNA, with nested alpha and beta constant-region primers being used together with the SP2 primer. The ligation reaction was kept at 16 degrees C for roughly 18-25 hours. PCR2 was usually performed as a SYBR Green qPCR and halted at a preset threshold so that over-amplification would not occur. All purifications after the first were performed with Agencourt AMPure XP magnetic beads. Library quantification was done by Qubit, followed by a TapeStation check on which the main peak was expected at around 650 bp. Pooled libraries were sequenced on an Illumina MiSeq with v2 2x251 paired-end kits, typically giving roughly 0.85-2.2 million reads per sample. Libraries were pooled at approximately 4 nM per sample, and roughly 5-8% PhiX was added to improve cluster recognition. Under the source paper's analysis protocol: V and J genes were assigned to Demultiplexor-processed FASTQ reads by Decombinator through tag matching, with a single base-pair mismatch being allowed. UMIs were used by Collapsinator to correct both sequencing errors and frequency errors arising from PCR heterogeneity. CDR3Translator translated TCRs and extracted CDR3s from the conserved cysteine to the FGXG phenylalanine, flagging non-productive sequences. Gini, Shannon entropy and inverse Simpson indices were calculated on repertoires that had been subsampled to equal numbers of UMI-defined TCRs. Clonotype abundance distributions were fitted to a power law by maximum likelihood within the linear range. Similar UMI counts, unique TCR numbers and clonal distributions were obtained with the pipeline and with MIGEC on one naive CD8 sample. In one analysis, naive TCRs that were also found in any memory subset of the same donor were excluded from the naive repertoire. A set of several thousand CMV-associated CDR3 sequences, compiled from VDJdb and a published dataset, was used to search the repertoires. TCRdb handled the public reads itself, with Q25 trimming in fastp and clone calling in MiXCR, and kept productive beta chains. Records with the same CDR3 protein are collapsed into one entry carrying the most frequent genes and DNA. TCRdb, not the original authors, processed these V and J calls. The sample table contains about 150,000 distinct CDR3 sequences; only one count was recorded for about 17% of them. The leading ten clones occupy 0.14% to 0.15% of the sample.

The sample consisted of naive CD4+ T cells from blood. The cell subset or site label, as the study defines it: naive T cells, CD45RA high CD27+. This receptor was obtained from a human donor in good health. The V gene is TRBV7-8 and the J gene is TRBJ2-1, with a tentative D call of TRBD1 or TRBD2, each matching 5 bases. The nucleotide sequence reads as follows: TGTGCCAGCAGCTTAGGGTATATCGGGGCCCCCGGCGATGAGCAGTTCTTC. Its protein is CASSLGYIGAPGDEQFF.